These 13 T cell receptor beta chains came from one sample sequenced in a study of blood T cell repertoires in COVID-19 (dated by TCRdb to 2020 to 2021). Libraries were made using the immunoSEQ multiplex PCR assay. The table was pulled from immuneACCESS by TCRdb, which kept in-frame rearrangements only. Such tables lose some clones; where checked, under half of the loss comes from unresolved V genes, and the rest has no known cause. The sample table shows about 62,000 clones, and 85% to 90% are seen once. The ten largest account for roughly 1% of the sample. Input material: peripheral blood. These receptor sequences come from a man in his sixties or seventies with acute or convalescent COVID-19.

This chain uses TRBV6-6 with TRBJ2-1; D is unclear. Germline lookup yields CDR1 MNHNY and CDR2 SVGAGI (reference sequence). Trimming shortened V by 4 bases and J by 10 bases, and 5 bases separated the two germline ends. The CDR3 is made up of 10 amino acids. The CDR3 DNA is TGTGCCAGCAGTTGGCGGGAGCAGTTCTTC. Protein: CASSWREQFF.

This clone appeared once. The genes are TRBV6-5 and TRBJ1-5; TRBD1 agrees at 9 bases. The CDR3 runs 15 residues. CDR1 and CDR2 (germline): MNHEY, SVGAGI. Unmatched junction bases numbered 6, after V lost 6 bases and J lost 3 bases. The CDR3 loop is CASSTGGKNNQPQHF. DNA of the CDR3: TGTGCCAGCAGCACAGGGGGCAAAAACAATCAGCCCCAGCATTTT.

This sequence joins TRBV27 and TRBJ1-6, with 8 bases identical to TRBD1. V shed 5 bases and J 7 bases; nucleotides not matched to a gene: 10. CDR1 is MNHEY, CDR2 SMNVEV, per germline (reference sequence). The CDR3 consists of 16 residues. CDR3 loop: CASSPSGQVKNSPLHF. The CDR3 region has the DNA TGTGCCAGCAGTCCCTCGGGACAGGTGAAAAATTCACCCCTCCACTTT.

The chain couples TRBV3-1 (or the pseudogene TRBV3-2) to TRBJ1-1, with D possibly matching TRBD1 (5 bases). The CDR3 is 15 amino acids. Trimming left V 5 bases short and J 4 bases short, with 17 bases between. Germline CDR1 reads LGHDT; CDR2 reads YNNKEL (reference sequence). CDR3 sequence reads: CASSSIAGGSTEAFF. The CDR3 bases are TGTGCCAGCAGCTCAATCGCTGGGGGGAGCACTGAAGCTTTCTTT.

The chain uses TRBV27 and TRBJ1-6; 9 positions match TRBD1. The CDR3 is 17 residues long. Trimming cost V 3 bases and J 8 bases; bases outside gene matches: 11. Germline V CDR1 and CDR2: MNHEY, SMNVEV (reference sequence). CDR3 sequence (DNA): TGTGCCAGCAGTTTCCGAGGTCCGGGACAGGGAGATTCACCCCTCCACTTT. Translation gives CASSFRGPGQGDSPLHF.

CDR3 in DNA: TGCAGTGCTAGCCCCCAGGCGGAAGCTTTCTTT. Encoded protein: CSASPQAEAFF. This chain uses TRBV20-1 with TRBJ1-1; unclear D gene. V was cut by 3 bases and J by 8 bases, with 10 bases left in between. The CDR3 is 11 residues long. CDR1 DFQATT and CDR2 SNEGSKA come from the germline V gene (reference sequence).

The table lists this clone with a few counts. The rearrangement joins TRBV9 to TRBJ1-4, with D possibly matching TRBD1 (5 bases). V lost 0 bases and J 4 bases, leaving 16 bases between the germline ends. The CDR3 contains 17 residues. Per the germline V gene, CDR1 is SGDLS and CDR2 is YYNGEE. CDR3 sequence (DNA): TGTGCCAGCAGCGTAGCGGAAGGGAGGGGAGTTAATGAAAAACTGTTTTTT. Translated, it gives CASSVAEGRGVNEKLFF.

The chain carries TRBV28 and TRBJ1-3; possible D gene TRBD1, 6 bases. The CDR3 covers 17 residues. The V gene's germline CDR1 is MDHEN and CDR2 SYDVKM. V was pared by 2 bases and J by 0 bases, with 14 bases between. The CDR3 protein is CASSLVAGVFSGNTIYF. For the CDR3, the DNA is TGTGCCAGCAGTTTAGTAGCAGGGGTGTTCTCTGGAAACACCATATATTTT.

This clone appeared once. This chain joins TRBV15 and TRBJ2-6; 14 bases agree with TRBD2. The V gene end was trimmed by 5 bases and the J gene end by 0 bases; junction bases not matched to a gene: 3. The CDR3 sequence is 18 residues long. Per germline, CDR1 LNHNV and CDR2 YYDKDF (reference sequence). The CDR3: CATSGGTSGSSGANVLTF. The CDR3 DNA sequence: TGTGCCACCAGCGGGGGGACTAGCGGGAGCTCTGGGGCCAACGTCCTGACTTTC.

This chain uses TRBV3-1 (or the pseudogene TRBV3-2) with TRBJ1-2, with D maybe TRBD1 (6 bases). Trimming stripped 2 bases from V and 3 bases from J, with 19 bases between. This CDR3 is 17 amino acids long. Germline CDR1 reads LGHDT; CDR2 reads YNNKEL (reference sequence). The DNA of the CDR3 is TGTGCCAGCAGCCAATGGTTTATTAGAGACAGGCACTATGGCTACACCTTC. This codes for CASSQWFIRDRHYGYTF.

The table lists this clone with a count of one. This rearrangement joins TRBV19 to TRBJ2-1, with 9 bases aligning to TRBD1. V was clipped by 7 bases and J by 8 bases; unmatched bases: 6. Looked up from germline, CDR1 is LNHDA and CDR2 is SQIVND (reference sequence). CDR3 size: 13 residues. The CDR3 loop reads CASKPRTGDEQFF. CDR3 bases: TGTGCCAGTAAACCCCGGACAGGGGATGAGCAGTTCTTC.

This clone showed up just once. V and J are TRBV3-1 (or the pseudogene TRBV3-2) and TRBJ2-1; 12 nucleotides agree with TRBD2. The CDR3 runs to 20 residues. CDR1 and CDR2 from the germline V gene are LGHDT and YNNKEL (reference sequence). V lost 0 bases to trimming and J lost 2 bases; unmatched junction nucleotides: 11. CDR3 amino acids: CASSQDPASGRASAYNEQFF. As DNA, the CDR3 is TGTGCCAGCAGCCAAGATCCGGCTAGCGGGAGGGCCAGCGCCTACAATGAGCAGTTCTTC.

This clone was seen once. V gene TRBV6-2 or TRBV6-3 combines with J gene TRBJ2-7; D is possibly TRBD1 (5 bases). The CDR3 totals 14 residues. Germline-derived CDR1 and CDR2 are MNHEY and SVGEGT. Trimming cost V 5 bases and J 3 bases, with 14 bases left between them. CDR3 sequence: CASSPGYLNYEQYF. CDR3 DNA sequence: TGTGCCAGCAGTCCAGGGTATCTGAACTACGAGCAGTACTTC.